This entry lists 10 T cell receptor beta chains sequenced from one sample in a study of blood T cell repertoires in COVID-19. Sequencing was performed with immunoSEQ multiplex PCR; in TCRdb, only in-frame clones are kept and a portion is missing. The data show 130,000 to 150,000 clones, more than 65% seen once. Sequencing was done on a sample of peripheral blood. Receptors were obtained from a man in his fifties or sixties with active or convalescent COVID-19.

The gene calls are TRBV9 and TRBJ2-5; 11 bases agree with TRBD2. After removal of 2 bases from V and 3 bases from J, the junction contained 18 bases not matched to a gene. CDR1 SGDLS and CDR2 YYNGEE come from the germline V gene. The CDR3 spans 20 residues. The CDR3 bases are TGTGCCAGCAGCGTTTTTGCATCGACTAGCGGGGAGGTAGGCGAAGAGACCCAGTACTTC. It encodes CASSVFASTSGEVGEETQYF.

The chain has TRBV19 and TRBJ2-1; TRBD2 agrees at 11 bases. Germline assignment: CDR1 LNHDA and CDR2 SQIVND (reference sequence). The CDR3 has 16 residues. The J segment lost 5 bases and the V segment lost 2 bases, leaving 5 bases of the junction unmatched. CDR3 coding DNA: TGTGCCAGTAGTATACTCGGTAGCGGGAGGGACAATGAGCAGTTCTTC. Amino acids: CASSILGSGRDNEQFF.

The rearrangement uses TRBV27 and TRBJ1-6; a weak D match, TRBD1 (6 bases). The length of the CDR3 is 17 residues. Germline-derived CDR1 and CDR2 are MNHEY and SMNVEV (reference sequence). Trimming left V 2 bases short and J 7 bases short, with 18 bases between. In DNA, the CDR3 is TGTGCCAGCAGTTTAATGGCACCACAGGGATCCAATTCACCCCTCCACTTT. Its protein product is CASSLMAPQGSNSPLHF.

This clone occurred once. The CDR3 DNA is TGTGCCACCAGAGCGGACCCCCCTGATGAGCAGTTCTTC. Protein product: CATRADPPDEQFF. This rearrangement joins TRBV24-1 to TRBJ2-1; the D gene is possibly TRBD2 (5 bases). V lost 7 bases and J 8 bases, leaving 14 bases between the germline ends. Looked up from germline, CDR1 is KGHDR and CDR2 is SFDVKD. The CDR3 totals 13 residues.

V is TRBV4-3 and J is TRBJ2-1, with D perhaps TRBD1 (5 bases). The CDR3 spans 16 residues. Trimming cost V 1 base and J 6 bases, with 16 bases left between them. Germline-derived CDR1 and CDR2 are LGHNA and YSLEER. The CDR3 here is CASSQGGPQYRNEQFF. DNA for the CDR3: TGCGCCAGCAGCCAAGGGGGCCCCCAATATCGCAATGAGCAGTTCTTC.

The genes are TRBV11-2 and TRBJ2-5, with TRBD1 matching 7 bases. CDR1 is SGHAT and CDR2 is FQNNGV in the germline V gene. V shed 3 bases and J 5 bases; nucleotides not matched to a gene: 9. The CDR3 totals 15 residues. In DNA, the CDR3 is TGTGCCAGCAGCTTTAGACAGGGTCCGAGGGAGACCCAGTACTTC. Its translation: CASSFRQGPRETQYF.

The chain has TRBV6-2 or TRBV6-3 and TRBJ1-2; D ambiguous. Trimming removed 4 bases from V and 4 bases from J, with 19 bases in between. The CDR3 is made up of 16 amino acids. CDR1 and CDR2 from the germline V gene are MNHEY and SVGEGT. CDR3 nucleotide sequence: TGTGCCAGCAGTTCCCGGAGGGCCTTGTCCATCTATGGCTACACCTTC. This translates into CASSSRRALSIYGYTF.

The rearrangement joins TRBV5-3 to TRBJ2-1; D perhaps matches TRBD1 (5 bases). TRBV5-3 is filed as an ORF, its function uncertain. This CDR3 comprises 18 residues. V lost 3 bases to trimming and J lost 3 bases, with 22 bases between them. The CDR3 loop reads CARSSPDTFKGHYNEQFF. CDR3 nucleotide sequence: TGTGCCAGAAGCTCACCCGACACGTTCAAGGGGCACTACAATGAGCAGTTCTTC.

This clone appeared once. The chain links TRBV5-4 to TRBJ1-5; TRBD1 matches at 7 bases. V lost 3 bases and J lost 6; bases outside the gene matches: 3. CDR3 length: 13 residues. Per germline, CDR1 SGHNT and CDR2 YYREEE (reference sequence). Written as DNA, the CDR3 is TGTGCCAGCAGCTGGGGACAGACTCAGCCCCAGCATTTT. It is translated as CASSWGQTQPQHF. The full variable domain, with the rest looked up from reference TRBV5-4 and TRBJ1-5, is ETGVTQSPTHLIKTRGQQVTLRCSSQSGHNTVSWYQQALGQGPQFIFQYYREEENGRGNFPPRFSGLQFPNYSSELNVNALELDDSALYLCASSWGQTQPQHFGDGTRLSIL.

The rearrangement links TRBV27 to TRBJ2-7; tentative D call: TRBD2 (5 bases). Germline-derived CDR1 and CDR2 are MNHEY and SMNVEV (reference sequence). This CDR3 is 13 amino acids long. Trimming left V 2 bases short and J 5 bases short, with 10 bases between. CDR3 sequence reads: CASSLRGPNEQYF. The CDR3 DNA reads TGTGCCAGCAGTTTAAGAGGGCCCAACGAGCAGTACTTC.